The rows below give T cell receptor beta chains drawn from one sample of a study of cytomegalovirus exposure and HLA in healthy donors. Repertoires were generated with immunoSEQ multiplex PCR, while TCRdb's copy carries only in-frame clones and drops some. The sample shows 150,000 to 200,000 clones, around 77% of them seen only once. Sequencing used PBMCs. The receptors derive from a female donor in good health and CMV-seronegative. Both conserved end residues are part of each CDR3.

cdr3_length: 16; j_call: TRBJ2-2; v_call: TRBV7-2; cdr3_aa: CASSSLAGVGGGELFF
cdr3_length: 15; j_call: TRBJ1-4; v_call: TRBV6-4; cdr3_aa: CASSDSGGTNEKLFF
cdr3_length: 14; j_call: TRBJ1-1; v_call: TRBV5-1; cdr3_aa: CASSLSELNTEAFF
cdr3_length: 17; j_call: TRBJ1-1; v_call: TRBV7-9; cdr3_aa: CASSPTSSRDTNTEAFF
cdr3_length: 15; j_call: TRBJ1-2; v_call: TRBV30; cdr3_aa: CAWSPSGTGGEVCTF
cdr3_length: 15; j_call: TRBJ1-4; v_call: TRBV5-8; cdr3_aa: CASSLQGVTNEKLFF
cdr3_length: 17; j_call: TRBJ1-5; v_call: TRBV12-5; cdr3_aa: CASGLPAGTATGKPQHF
cdr3_length: 19; j_call: TRBJ1-4; v_call: TRBV7-2; cdr3_aa: CASSSATGTGGASNEKLFF
cdr3_length: 14; j_call: TRBJ2-1; v_call: TRBV5-8; cdr3_aa: CASSVGGPDNEQFF
cdr3_length: 15; j_call: TRBJ2-5; v_call: TRBV7-3; cdr3_aa: CASSLAGGGKETQYF
cdr3_length: 15; j_call: TRBJ2-5; v_call: TRBV27; cdr3_aa: CASSSTGGWEETQYF
cdr3_length: 11; j_call: TRBJ1-2; v_call: TRBV29-1; cdr3_aa: CSDMTGGGYTF
cdr3_length: 16; j_call: TRBJ1-1; v_call: TRBV13; cdr3_aa: CASSLGQGALNTEAFF
cdr3_length: 15; j_call: TRBJ1-1; v_call: TRBV28; cdr3_aa: CASSGQGVYGTEAFF
cdr3_length: 14; j_call: TRBJ1-2; v_call: TRBV28; cdr3_aa: CASSWATARYGYTF
cdr3_length: 15; j_call: TRBJ1-6; v_call: TRBV28; cdr3_aa: CASSPLAGTISPLHF
cdr3_length: 17; j_call: TRBJ1-1; v_call: TRBV5-8; cdr3_aa: CASSLLLTRDTNTEAFF
cdr3_length: 15; j_call: TRBJ2-7; v_call: TRBV6-1; cdr3_aa: CASRSRGGSPYEQYF
cdr3_length: 15; j_call: TRBJ2-1; v_call: TRBV5-4; cdr3_aa: CASSLGSGTYNEQFF
cdr3_length: 15; j_call: TRBJ1-2; v_call: TRBV27; cdr3_aa: CASSLGGGVNYGYTF
cdr3_length: 16; j_call: TRBJ2-7; v_call: TRBV9; cdr3_aa: CASSVELLAGAHEQYF
cdr3_length: 16; j_call: TRBJ2-6; v_call: TRBV19; cdr3_aa: CASSRVGQGGANVLTF
cdr3_length: 15; j_call: NA; v_call: TRBV11-2; cdr3_aa: CASSLVPGLADEQYF
cdr3_length: 12; j_call: TRBJ2-7; v_call: TRBV28; cdr3_aa: CASRASRYEQYF
cdr3_length: 16; j_call: TRBJ2-6; v_call: TRBV7-2; cdr3_aa: CANSLQGASGANVLTF
cdr3_length: 12; j_call: TRBJ1-1; v_call: TRBV21-1; cdr3_aa: CAIGQGIPEAFF
cdr3_length: 13; j_call: TRBJ1-1; v_call: TRBV13; cdr3_aa: CASSWGHSTGAFF
cdr3_length: 15; j_call: TRBJ1-6; v_call: TRBV6-5; cdr3_aa: CASRLPDIYNSPLHF
cdr3_length: 15; j_call: TRBJ1-5; v_call: TRBV6-1; cdr3_aa: CASSELSLSNQPQHF
cdr3_length: 18; j_call: TRBJ2-7; v_call: TRBV21-1; cdr3_aa: CASSKPGAISGATYEQYF
cdr3_length: 16; j_call: TRBJ2-5; v_call: TRBV15; cdr3_aa: CATSRDGGSASGTQYF
cdr3_length: 15; j_call: TRBJ1-4; v_call: TRBV9; cdr3_aa: CASSRGQGVNEKLFF
cdr3_length: 14; j_call: TRBJ1-6; v_call: TRBV28; cdr3_aa: CASSPGTGTSPLHF
cdr3_length: 15; j_call: TRBJ2-7; v_call: TRBV9; cdr3_aa: CASSVDGLADYEQYF
cdr3_length: 12; j_call: TRBJ1-2; v_call: TRBV9; cdr3_aa: CASSPRGYGYTF
cdr3_length: 12; j_call: TRBJ2-7; v_call: TRBV18; cdr3_aa: CASSPTGPEQYF
cdr3_length: 13; j_call: TRBJ2-3; v_call: TRBV28; cdr3_aa: CASRVGSTDTQYF
cdr3_length: 14; j_call: TRBJ1-1; v_call: TRBV9; cdr3_aa: CASSILYRRTEAFF
cdr3_length: 14; j_call: TRBJ2-7; v_call: TRBV4-1; cdr3_aa: CASSPGQGVYEQYF
cdr3_length: 14; j_call: TRBJ2-7; v_call: TRBV6-6; cdr3_aa: CASSRTGGSYEQYF
cdr3_length: 14; j_call: TRBJ2-7; v_call: TRBV30; cdr3_aa: CAFSGGGSSYEQYF
cdr3_length: 14; j_call: TRBJ2-1; v_call: TRBV27; cdr3_aa: CATQAGVGYNEQFF